This TCR beta chain was captured in a study of cytomegalovirus exposure and HLA in healthy donors. This clone was recorded once. V dropped 6 bases and J dropped 3 bases, with 3 bases sitting between them. The germline V gene has CDR1 WNHNN and CDR2 SYGVQD (reference sequence). This CDR3 is 11 amino acids long. The PCR used 60 Vbeta and 13 Jbeta primers. Some clones are missing from TCRdb's copy, which holds only in-frame ones; the method was immunoSEQ multiplex PCR. The sample has 100,000 to 150,000 clones, 81% seen once. The gene calls are TRBV10-1 and TRBJ1-3; D remains unclear. This receptor was identified in a man between 18 and 29 years old in good health and CMV-seronegative. The specimen sequenced was PBMCs. The CDR3 sequence: CASSYGNTIYF. CDR3 DNA: TGCGCCAGCAGCTATGGAAACACCATATATTTT.